This T cell receptor (beta chain) originates from a study of blood T cell repertoires in COVID-19. Study context: Sites across the United States, Italy and Spain contributed samples from acute and convalescent COVID-19. PBMCs, B-cell-depleted T cells, or T cells were the source of the cDNA or gDNA that made up the material.

In the source study's methods: For nucleated cells, counts were estimated from reference gene primer amplification. Here immunoSEQ multiplex PCR was the method, and the copy in TCRdb shows in-frame clones only, minus some. V and J calls and clone size are those listed in that table; D and trimming were worked out from the DNA. This table holds over 120,000 clones, roughly 80% found once. The CDR3 sequence is 14 residues long. Losses at the gene ends were 0 bases for V and 7 bases for J; bases not matched to a gene: 0. The germline V gene has CDR1 LGHDT and CDR2 YNNKEL (reference sequence). This receptor was taken from a woman of 80 years or more with acute or convalescent COVID-19. Sample: peripheral blood. This chain connects TRBV3-1 (or the pseudogene TRBV3-2) to TRBJ1-6, with 7 bases that match TRBD1. The CDR3 loop reads CASSQDRGNSPLHF. The CDR3 DNA reads TGTGCCAGCAGCCAAGACAGGGGGAATTCACCCCTCCACTTT.